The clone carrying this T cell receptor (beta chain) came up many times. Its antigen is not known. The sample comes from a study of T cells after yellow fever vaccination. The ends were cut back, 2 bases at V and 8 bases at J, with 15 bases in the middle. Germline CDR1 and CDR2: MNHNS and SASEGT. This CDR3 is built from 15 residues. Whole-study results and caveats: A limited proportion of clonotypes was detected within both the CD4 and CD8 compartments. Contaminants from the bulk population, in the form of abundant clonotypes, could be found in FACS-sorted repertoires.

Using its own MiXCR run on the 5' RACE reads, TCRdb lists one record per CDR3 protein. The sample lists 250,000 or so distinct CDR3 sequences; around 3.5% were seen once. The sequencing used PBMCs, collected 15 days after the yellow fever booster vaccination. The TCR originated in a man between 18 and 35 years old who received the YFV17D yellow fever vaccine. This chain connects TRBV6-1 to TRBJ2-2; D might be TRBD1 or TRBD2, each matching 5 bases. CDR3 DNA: TGTGCCAGCAGTGAACAACGGGGCCTCCTGGGGGAGCTGTTTTTT. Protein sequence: CASSEQRGLLGELFF.